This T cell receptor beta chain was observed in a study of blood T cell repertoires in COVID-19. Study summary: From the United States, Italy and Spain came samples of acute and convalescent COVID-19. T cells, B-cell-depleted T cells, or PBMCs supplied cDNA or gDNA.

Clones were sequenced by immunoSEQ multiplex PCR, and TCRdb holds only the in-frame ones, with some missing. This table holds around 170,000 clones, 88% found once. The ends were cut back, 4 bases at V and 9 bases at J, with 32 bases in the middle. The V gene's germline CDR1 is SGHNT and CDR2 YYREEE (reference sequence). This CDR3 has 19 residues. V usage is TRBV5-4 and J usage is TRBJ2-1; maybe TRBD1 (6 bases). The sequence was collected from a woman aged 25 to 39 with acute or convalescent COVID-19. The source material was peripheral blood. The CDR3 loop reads CASSPMGGPGHNFGGEQFF. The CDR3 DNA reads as TGTGCCAGCAGCCCAATGGGTGGGCCGGGACATAACTTCGGTGGTGAGCAGTTCTTC.